This T cell receptor beta chain originates from a study of breast tumors, draining lymph nodes, adjacent tissues. TCRdb ran MiXCR on the multiplex PCR reads and lists one entry per CDR3 protein. The sample has about 13,000 distinct CDR3 sequences; roughly 53% are singletons. Study-level findings and limits: The lymph node origin of tumor T cells was framed as consistent with a hypothesis, not demonstrated. The data were judged consistent with most tumor T cells coming from lymph node and expanding in tumor. Tumor TCR diversity was below lymph nodes but above nontumor tissue.

Concerning this clonotype: Its antigen is as yet unknown.

The TCR was taken from a female donor with breast cancer. Some clones in this sample may be carry-over from other donors' samples. Sequencing input: tumor-adjacent breast tissue.

CDR3 coding DNA: TGTGCCAGCAGCCAAGATCGGGTTGGGGGACTATCTACCTACGAGCAGTACTTC. Translated, it gives CASSQDRVGGLSTYEQYF. The rearrangement uses TRBV4-2 and TRBJ2-7; 7 nucleotides align to TRBD2. The CDR3 contains 18 residues. Germline values: CDR1 LGHNA, CDR2 YNFKEQ. J gave up 2 bases and V 0 bases, and 13 bases lay outside the gene matches.